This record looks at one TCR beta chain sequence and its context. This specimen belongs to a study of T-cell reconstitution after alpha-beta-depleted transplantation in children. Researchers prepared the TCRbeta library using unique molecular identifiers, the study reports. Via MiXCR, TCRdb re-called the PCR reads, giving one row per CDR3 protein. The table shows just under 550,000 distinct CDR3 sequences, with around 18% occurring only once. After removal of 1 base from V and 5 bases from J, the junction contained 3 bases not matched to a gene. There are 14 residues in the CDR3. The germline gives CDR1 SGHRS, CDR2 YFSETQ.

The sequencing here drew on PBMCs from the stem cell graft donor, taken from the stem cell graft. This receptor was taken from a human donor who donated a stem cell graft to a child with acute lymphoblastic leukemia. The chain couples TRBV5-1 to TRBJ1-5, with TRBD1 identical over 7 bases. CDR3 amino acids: CASSLTGEDQPQHF. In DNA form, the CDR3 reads TGCGCCAGCAGCTTGACAGGGGAGGATCAGCCCCAGCATTTT.